The entry below describes one TCR beta chain. Antigen specificity is unknown. This sample is drawn from a study of T-cell memory formation after mild COVID-19. Broader study findings: In pre-infection memory, a portion of responding clones appeared, which suggested that cross-reactive memory joined.

Each CDR3 protein is one row after TCRdb ran MiXCR on the 5' RACE reads. The repertoire consists of approximately 490,000 distinct CDR3 sequences, with around 21% occurring once and the leading ten covering around 13%. The CDR3 has 12 amino acids. Germline CDR1 is MGHRA and CDR2 is YSYEKL. Between the trimmed V and J ends, which lost 4 bases and 5 bases, there was a span of 9 bases. This chain links TRBV4-1 with TRBJ2-7, with D possibly called TRBD1 or TRBD2 (5 bases each). The TCR originated in an adult woman who had mild COVID-19 (a few samples of this study predate the infection). Cell type and time point are not known. The sample was PBMCs or a T cell subset sorted from them (not recorded which). The CDR3, as DNA: TGCGCCAGCAGCCGGGACCGCAACGAGCAGTACTTC. It translates to CASSRDRNEQYF.